These T cell receptor beta chains were read from a single sample in a study of PD-L1 blockade in urothelial cancer. Data came from immunoSEQ multiplex PCR; TCRdb stores just in-frame clones and leaves some out. Of under 85,000 clones in the sample, 85% to 95% were seen once. Sample: PBMCs, taken around atezolizumab (anti-PD-L1) treatment. Receptors originate from a woman of 80 years or more with urothelial cancer. CDR3s include the opening cysteine and the closing phenylalanine or tryptophan. Fields, in order: J gene, V gene, clone size, D gene, CDR3 DNA, CDR3 protein. D genes are given only for firm matches. Some rows mark clone size as missing; the rest say once, few, many or name a class of expanded clone.

J: TRBJ2-7
V: TRBV10-2
size: NA
D: NA
DNA: TGCGCCAGCGGGACACACACACGGGAGCAGTACTTC
CDR3: CASGTHTREQYF

J: TRBJ1-3
V: TRBV19
size: NA
D: NA
DNA: TGTGCCAGTAGTATAGACGGACAGACCTACGGGGGAAACACCATATATTTT
CDR3: CASSIDGQTYGGNTIYF

J: TRBJ2-4
V: TRBV19
size: NA
D: TRBD2
DNA: TGTGCCAGTAGTCCCCAGCGGGAGGGCCCCCTTCTAGCCAAAAACATTCAGTACTTC
CDR3: CASSPQREGPLLAKNIQYF

J: TRBJ2-2
V: TRBV2
size: NA
D: TRBD1
DNA: TGTGCCAGCAGTTGGGGGACAGGGGGCGCTGTCGGGGAGCTGTTTTTT
CDR3: CASSWGTGGAVGELFF

J: TRBJ1-1
V: TRBV25-1
size: NA
D: TRBD1
DNA: TGTGCCAGCAGTGAATCCCAGGACAGGGGGCGGACTACTGAAGCTTTCTTT
CDR3: CASSESQDRGRTTEAFF

J: TRBJ2-1
V: TRBV27
size: NA
D: TRBD1
DNA: TGTGCCAGCAGTTTTCAACAGGGGGCCTACAATGAGCAGTTCTTC
CDR3: CASSFQQGAYNEQFF

J: TRBJ1-5
V: TRBV19
size: few
D: NA
DNA: TGTGCCAGTAGTACGACAGTGAAGAGCAATCAGCCCCAGCATTTT
CDR3: CASSTTVKSNQPQHF

J: TRBJ1-1
V: TRBV27
size: NA
D: NA
DNA: TGTGCCAGCTCATGGGGGGGGCAGGGCACTGAAGCTTTCTTT
CDR3: CASSWGGQGTEAFF

J: TRBJ2-1
V: TRBV19
size: NA
D: NA
DNA: TGTGCCAGTAGTTTTGGGGAGGAGAGTGAGCAGTTCTTC
CDR3: CASSFGEESEQFF

J: TRBJ1-1
V: TRBV28
size: NA
D: TRBD1
DNA: TGTGCCAGCAGGACAGGGGGATTTATTTTCACTGAAGCTTTCTTT
CDR3: CASRTGGFIFTEAFF

J: TRBJ2-7
V: TRBV28
size: NA
D: NA
DNA: TGTGCCAGCAGGTTAGGGGGGGCAGCGATCGAGCAGTACTTC
CDR3: CASRLGGAAIEQYF

J: TRBJ2-3
V: TRBV5-1
size: NA
D: NA
DNA: TGCGCCAGCAGTCAGGGGACGAATACGCAGTATTTT
CDR3: CASSQGTNTQYF

J: TRBJ1-5
V: TRBV7-9
size: NA
D: TRBD1
DNA: TGTGCCAGCAGCCGTGCCGCCGGGACAGGGGATGATCAGCCCCAGCATTTT
CDR3: CASSRAAGTGDDQPQHF

J: TRBJ2-1
V: TRBV7-3
size: NA
D: NA
DNA: TGTGCCAGCAGCCGAGGAGGGAGGGGGAATGAGCAGTTCTTC
CDR3: CASSRGGRGNEQFF

J: TRBJ1-2
V: TRBV6-4
size: NA
D: NA
DNA: TGTGCCAGCAGTGACTCGGGAGGACAAAGGGTGAATGGCTACACCTTC
CDR3: CASSDSGGQRVNGYTF

J: TRBJ2-2
V: TRBV10-2
size: NA
D: NA
DNA: TGCGCCAGCAGTGACTTGATTGACAGCTACACCGGGGAGCTGTTTTTT
CDR3: CASSDLIDSYTGELFF

J: TRBJ1-1
V: TRBV5-1
size: NA
D: NA
DNA: TGCGCCAGCAGCTTGCCGGGGGAAGAAGCTTTCTTT
CDR3: CASSLPGEEAFF

J: TRBJ2-3
V: TRBV19
size: NA
D: TRBD2
DNA: TGTGCCAGTAGAGACCTAGCGGGAGAAGATACGCAGTATTTT
CDR3: CASRDLAGEDTQYF

J: TRBJ1-5
V: TRBV7-2
size: NA
D: NA
DNA: TGTGCCAGCAGCTTAGGGGCCCCAGGGATGAGCAATCAGCCCCAGCATTTT
CDR3: CASSLGAPGMSNQPQHF

J: TRBJ1-3
V: TRBV10-3
size: NA
D: NA
DNA: TGTGCCATCAGTGAGTCCAGGGGTGGAAACACCATATATTTT
CDR3: CAISESRGGNTIYF

J: TRBJ2-1
V: TRBV5-1
size: NA
D: TRBD1
DNA: TGCGCCAGCAGCTTGGATCAGGGGGTAGTATATGAGCAGTTCTTC
CDR3: CASSLDQGVVYEQFF

J: TRBJ2-1
V: TRBV6-1
size: NA
D: TRBD2
DNA: TGTGCCAGCACCGAAGCCCCGCCGACTAGCGGGAGGGCCAGGGAGCAGTTCTTC
CDR3: CASTEAPPTSGRAREQFF

J: TRBJ2-1
V: TRBV5-1
size: NA
D: TRBD2
DNA: TGCGCCAGCAGCTCTTCTGGGACTAGTGTCACCAATGAGCAGTTCTTC
CDR3: CASSSSGTSVTNEQFF

J: TRBJ1-5
V: TRBV5-1
size: few
D: NA
DNA: TGCGCCAGCAGCGCCGACGGGGGCAATCAGCCCCAGCATTTT
CDR3: CASSADGGNQPQHF

J: TRBJ1-1
V: TRBV6-1
size: once
D: TRBD1
DNA: TGTGCCAGCAGTGAAGCACAGGGGATGGGCACTGAAGCTTTCTTT
CDR3: CASSEAQGMGTEAFF

J: TRBJ2-7
V: TRBV10-3
size: NA
D: NA
DNA: TGTGCCATCAGTGAGATAGCTAGCAACGAGCAGTACTTC
CDR3: CAISEIASNEQYF

J: TRBJ2-7
V: TRBV28
size: once
D: NA
DNA: TGTGCCATTACGAGCTCCTACGAGCAGTACTTC
CDR3: CAITSSYEQYF

J: TRBJ2-3
V: TRBV5-4
size: NA
D: TRBD2
DNA: TGTGCCAGCAGCTTGGGGGTTACGGGACTAGCGGGAGGGCAATATACGCAGTATTTT
CDR3: CASSLGVTGLAGGQYTQYF

J: TRBJ2-2
V: TRBV27
size: NA
D: TRBD2
DNA: TGTGCCAGCAGTTGGGGGCCGCTAGCGGGAGTGGGGGAGCTGTTTTTT
CDR3: CASSWGPLAGVGELFF